This is a list of T cell receptor beta chains from one sample in a study of T cell responses to AZD1222 COVID-19 vaccine. Some clones are missing from TCRdb's copy, which holds only in-frame ones; the method was immunoSEQ multiplex PCR. The repertoire consists of about 140,000 clones, with nearly 95% occurring once and the leading ten covering roughly 3.5%. This specimen consisted of peripheral blood, obtained 28 days after the second AZD1222 dose. The source is an adult who received the AZD1222 COVID-19 vaccine. The CDR3 runs from the conserved cysteine through the conserved F or W. Each record gives: clone size, J gene, V gene, D gene, CDR3 protein, CDR3 DNA. D genes are given only for firm matches. Expanded clones get a size class; other rows say once, few or many, or leave the size out.

NA TRBJ2-1 TRBV4-1 NA CASSQELAGSYNEQFF TGCGCCAGCAGCCAGGAACTGGCCGGATCCTACAATGAGCAGTTCTTC
NA TRBJ1-2 TRBV11-2 NA CASSLAGGPYGYTF TGTGCCAGCAGCTTAGCGGGGGGCCCGTACGGCTACACCTTC
NA TRBJ1-4 TRBV6-5 NA CASSYSLGAGEKLFF TGTGCCAGCAGTTACTCATTGGGGGCGGGCGAAAAACTGTTTTTT
NA TRBJ2-7 TRBV3-1/TRBV3-2 TRBD1 CASSQMTGSYEQYF TGTGCCAGCAGCCAGATGACAGGGTCCTACGAGCAGTACTTC
NA TRBJ2-3 TRBV13 TRBD2 CASSSPGLAGASGDTQYF TGTGCCAGCAGCTCGCCGGGACTAGCGGGAGCCTCAGGAGATACGCAGTATTTT
NA TRBJ2-7 TRBV6-2/TRBV6-3 TRBD2 CASSPRGDYEQYF TGTGCCAGCAGCCCCCGGGGGGACTACGAGCAGTACTTC
NA TRBJ1-2 TRBV6-2/TRBV6-3 NA CASSQLNYGYTF TGTGCCAGCAGCCAACTGAACTATGGCTACACCTTC
NA TRBJ2-1 TRBV6-4 TRBD2 CASSESSGRAGEQFF TGTGCCAGCAGTGAATCCAGCGGGAGGGCTGGTGAGCAGTTCTTC
once TRBJ2-1 TRBV11-1 NA CASSPPGRLSYNEQFF TGTGCCAGCAGCCCCCCAGGACGTCTCTCCTACAATGAGCAGTTCTTC
NA TRBJ2-2 TRBV10-3 NA CAISESVQGPVGGELFF TGTGCCATCAGTGAGTCCGTTCAGGGGCCCGTCGGCGGGGAGCTGTTTTTT
NA TRBJ2-3 TRBV12-3/TRBV12-4 NA CASSLRDTQYF TGTGCCAGCAGTTTAAGGGATACGCAGTATTTT
NA TRBJ1-1 TRBV28 TRBD1 CASSLGQGSINTEAFF TGTGCCAGCAGCCTAGGACAGGGGAGTATTAACACTGAAGCTTTCTTT
NA TRBJ1-4 TRBV24-1 NA CATSDPRAGAVEKLFF TGTGCCACCAGTGATCCCCGGGCGGGGGCGGTTGAAAAACTGTTTTTT
NA TRBJ1-2 TRBV18 NA CASSQQGSYGYTF TGTGCCAGCTCACAACAGGGCTCCTATGGCTACACCTTC
NA TRBJ2-3 TRBV10-3 NA CAISESGTTDTQYF TGTGCCATCAGTGAGTCGGGGACCACAGATACGCAGTATTTT
NA TRBJ2-7 TRBV28 TRBD1 CASSLVAWDRPRYEQYF TGTGCCAGCAGTTTGGTCGCTTGGGACAGGCCTCGATACGAGCAGTACTTC
few TRBJ1-4 TRBV29-1 NA CSVGGGTGGEKLFF TGCAGCGTTGGGGGGGGAACAGGCGGTGAAAAACTGTTTTTT
NA TRBJ1-3 TRBV19 TRBD1 CASRGTAGNTIYF TGTGCCAGTAGAGGGACAGCTGGAAACACCATATATTTT
NA TRBJ1-1 TRBV2 NA CASSEGNGNTEAFF TGTGCCAGCAGTGAAGGGAACGGTAACACTGAAGCTTTCTTT
NA TRBJ2-5 TRBV2 NA CASSSNRTGVRPWETQYF TGTGCCAGCAGTTCGAACAGGACGGGGGTGCGACCATGGGAGACCCAGTACTTC
NA TRBJ2-2 TRBV28 TRBD1 CASRLDRERNTGELFF TGTGCCAGCAGGTTAGACAGGGAACGGAACACCGGGGAGCTGTTTTTT
once TRBJ2-7 TRBV14 TRBD1 CASSLQGRLVLYEQYF TGTGCCAGCAGCCTACAGGGGCGACTGGTCCTCTACGAGCAGTACTTC
NA TRBJ2-7 TRBV7-8 TRBD1 CASSPGTGFSYEQYF TGTGCCAGCAGCCCTGGGACAGGGTTCTCCTACGAGCAGTACTTC
NA TRBJ1-2 TRBV7-9 TRBD1 CASSLDGQGFGYTF TGTGCCAGCAGCTTAGATGGACAGGGATTCGGCTACACCTTC
once TRBJ1-5 TRBV18 NA CASSPLRDNQPQHF TGTGCCAGCTCACCATTGAGGGACAATCAGCCCCAGCATTTT
once TRBJ1-1 TRBV3-1/TRBV3-2 NA CASSQAGVNTEAFF TGTGCCAGCAGCCAAGCTGGGGTGAACACTGAAGCTTTCTTT
NA TRBJ1-2 TRBV7-2 TRBD1 CASSLEGPGTARGYTF TGTGCCAGCAGCTTAGAGGGGCCTGGGACAGCGAGGGGCTACACCTTC
NA TRBJ2-7 TRBV5-1 TRBD2 CASSLASGTEAF TGCGCCAGCAGCTTGGCTAGCGGGACAGAGGCCTTC
NA TRBJ1-3 TRBV15 NA CATSRVGNTIYF TGTGCCACCAGCAGAGTCGGAAACACCATATATTTT
few TRBJ1-5 TRBV4-1 NA CASSKEGDQPQHF TGCGCCAGCAGCAAAGAGGGAGATCAGCCCCAGCATTTT
NA TRBJ1-1 TRBV11-2 TRBD1 CASSLTGGMNTEAFF TGTGCCAGCAGCTTAACAGGGGGAATGAACACTGAAGCTTTCTTT
NA TRBJ1-1 TRBV28 NA CASRSSGARAFF TGTGCCAGCAGGTCCTCAGGGGCTCGAGCTTTCTTT
NA TRBJ1-1 TRBV19 NA CASSTESNTEAFF TGTGCCAGTAGTACGGAGTCGAACACTGAAGCTTTCTTT
NA TRBJ1-1 TRBV6-5 TRBD1 CASQTGLTEAFF TGTGCCAGCCAGACAGGGCTCACTGAAGCTTTCTTT
NA TRBJ2-7 TRBV13 NA CASSLRGYEQYF TGTGCCAGCAGCTTGAGGGGGTACGAGCAGTACTTC
NA TRBJ2-5 TRBV20-1 NA CSASLGETQYF TGCAGTGCTAGTTTGGGAGAGACCCAGTACTTC
NA TRBJ2-1 TRBV7-8 TRBD2 CASSSPPGTSGYNEQFF TGTGCCAGCAGCTCTCCTCCTGGGACTAGCGGATACAATGAGCAGTTCTTC
NA TRBJ1-5 TRBV29-1 NA CSVARGPNQPQHF TGCAGCGTAGCCAGGGGCCCCAATCAGCCCCAGCATTTT
NA TRBJ2-5 TRBV28 TRBD2 CASSLLSSGIQETQYF TGTGCCAGCAGTTTATTATCTAGCGGGATTCAAGAGACCCAGTACTTC
NA TRBJ1-4 TRBV27 NA CASSPRYQAATNEKLFF TGTGCCAGCAGTCCAAGGTACCAGGCCGCAACTAATGAAAAACTGTTTTTT
NA TRBJ1-5 TRBV19 NA CASRIRGREGNQPQHF TGTGCCAGTAGGATTAGGGGCAGAGAGGGCAATCAGCCCCAGCATTTT
NA TRBJ2-7 TRBV5-1 TRBD2 CASSETSGPSYEQYF TGCGCCAGCAGCGAGACTAGCGGGCCATCCTACGAGCAGTACTTC
NA TRBJ2-7 TRBV28 TRBD2 CASSPGTSGFPQGYF TGTGCCAGCAGTCCGGGGACTAGCGGATTCCCCCAGGGGTACTTC
NA TRBJ1-5 TRBV5-1 NA CASSAGLNQPQHF TGCGCCAGCAGCGCTGGCCTGAATCAGCCCCAGCATTTT
NA TRBJ2-7 TRBV7-2 TRBD2 CASSPGRVGYEQYF TGTGCCAGCAGCCCCGGGAGGGTCGGATACGAGCAGTACTTC
NA TRBJ2-2 TRBV29-1 NA CSVLQGNTGELFF TGCAGCGTTTTACAGGGAAACACCGGGGAGCTGTTTTTT
NA TRBJ2-3 TRBV4-2 NA CASSQEWGSTDTQYF TGTGCCAGCAGCCAAGAGTGGGGTAGCACAGATACGCAGTATTTT